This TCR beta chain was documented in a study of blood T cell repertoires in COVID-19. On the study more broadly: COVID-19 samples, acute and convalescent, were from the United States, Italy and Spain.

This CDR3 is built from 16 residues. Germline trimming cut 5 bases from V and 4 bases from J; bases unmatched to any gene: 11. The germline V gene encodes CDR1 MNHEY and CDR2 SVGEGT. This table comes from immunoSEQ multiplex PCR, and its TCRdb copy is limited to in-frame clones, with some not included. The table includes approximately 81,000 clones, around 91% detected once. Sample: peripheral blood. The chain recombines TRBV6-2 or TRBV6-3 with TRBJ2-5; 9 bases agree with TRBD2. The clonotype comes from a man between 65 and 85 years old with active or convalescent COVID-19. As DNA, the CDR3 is TGTGCCAGCAGTACTTCCGGGACTAGCTTCGGAGAGACCCAGTACTTC. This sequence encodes CASSTSGTSFGETQYF.